These 25 T cell receptor beta chains share one sample of origin, sequenced in a study of blood T cells in healthy people across ages (dated by TCRdb to between 2015 and 2017). Library construction relied on 5' RACE. Sequencing relied on an Illumina HiSeq 2500. A second PCR of roughly 6 to 11 cycles was run with a J-beta primer mix and a sample-barcoded 5' primer. Clones were called with MiXCR by TCRdb after fastp trimmed the public reads at Q25, and only in-frame beta chains were retained. One record per CDR3 amino acid sequence lists the most common genes and DNA. The sample records 1.5 million to 2 million distinct CDR3 sequences, roughly 30% of which are singletons. The ten top clones hold around 7.7% of the sample. The sequencing sample was made of blood. The source of these receptors is a woman in her 30s in good health.

Comments on this clonotype: Relative to the germline gene, one junction end is altered; a read error may explain this. The V and J genes are TRBV10-3 and TRBJ2-7; either TRBD1 or TRBD2 may fit D (5 bases each). Germline CDR1 reads ENHRY; CDR2 reads SYGVKD. This CDR3 comprises 14 residues. CDR3 DNA: TGTGCCGTCAGTCAAGCGTCACGAAGGGACGAGCAGGACTTC. It yields the protein CAVSQASRRDEQDF.

The chain couples TRBV4-1 to TRBJ2-3; 9 bases align to TRBD2. Germline V CDR1 and CDR2: MGHRA, YSYEKL. Trimming took 4 bases from V and 4 from J; bases not matched to a gene: 12. CDR3 length: 17 amino acids. CDR3 residues: CASSRYRASGEPDTQYF. The CDR3 DNA is TGCGCCAGCAGCCGATACCGGGCTAGCGGGGAGCCAGATACGCAGTATTTT.

The sample holds a few counts of this clonotype. The rearrangement links TRBV6-5 to TRBJ1-2, with TRBD1 matching 10 bases. The CDR3 covers 15 residues. V lost 5 bases, J lost 0 bases, and 3 bases stayed unmatched. The germline gives CDR1 MNHEY, CDR2 SVGAGI. The CDR3 sequence: CASSRQGAPNYGYTF. The CDR3 DNA is TGTGCCAGCAGTCGACAGGGGGCGCCTAACTATGGCTACACCTTC.

This clonotype was found many times. This sequence joins TRBV28 and TRBJ2-7; 7 positions agree with TRBD1. CDR1 MDHEN and CDR2 SYDVKM come from the germline V gene. The CDR3 is 14 amino acids. Germline trimming cut 3 bases from V and 5 bases from J; bases unmatched to any gene: 7. CDR3 DNA: TGTGCCAGCAGTTTGTTAACAGGGGCTGACGAGCAGTACTTC. Encoded protein: CASSLLTGADEQYF.

The J gene is TRBJ1-6, the V gene TRBV28, with D unclear. Germline assignment: CDR1 MDHEN and CDR2 SYDVKM. Trimming removed 8 bases from V and 7 bases from J, with 18 bases in between. The CDR3 has 15 residues. The CDR3 DNA reads as TGTGCCAGCCTTTGGGCGTTTGGACCGAATTCACCCCTCCACTTT. It yields the protein CASLWAFGPNSPLHF.

This clonotype was recorded many times. The chain employs TRBV29-1 and TRBJ2-4, with a possible D match to TRBD2 (6 bases). The ends were cut back, 0 bases at V and 9 bases at J, with 18 bases in the middle. This CDR3 region has 15 residues. Germline assignment: CDR1 SQVTM and CDR2 ANQGSEA. CDR3 amino acids: CSVEDTSGTEGIQYF. In nucleotides, the CDR3 is TGCAGCGTTGAAGATACCTCCGGGACGGAGGGCATTCAGTACTTC. The variable domain in full, with the rest retrieved from reference TRBV29-1 and TRBJ2-4, is SAVISQKPSRDICQRGTSLTIQCQVDSQVTMMFWYRQQPGQSLTLIATANQGSEATYESGFVIDKFPISRPNLTFSTLTVSNMSPEDSSIYLCSVEDTSGTEGIQYFGAGTRLSVL.

The chain uses TRBV20-1 and TRBJ2-1, with 10 bases fitting TRBD2. This CDR3 region has 18 residues. Germline CDR1 reads DFQATT; CDR2 reads SNEGSKA (reference sequence). The J segment lost 0 bases and the V segment lost 6 bases, leaving 14 bases of the junction unmatched. The CDR3 region is CSARSGLASKSSYNEQFF. DNA for the CDR3: TGCAGTGCCAGATCGGGACTAGCGTCCAAGAGCTCCTACAATGAGCAGTTCTTC.

This clonotype has just a few counts. This may arise from a read error, as a much more abundant clone is one base away. The rearrangement links TRBV7-2 to TRBJ2-7; TRBD2 aligns across 12 bases. V lost 1 base and J lost 4; bases outside the gene matches: 5. The CDR3 sequence is 16 residues long. Germline CDR1 SGHTA, CDR2 FQGNSA. This CDR3 is CASSLVDGTSGYEQYF. CDR3 bases: TGTGCCAGCAGCTTAGTCGACGGGACTAGCGGGTACGAGCAGTACTTC.

This clonotype has more than one count but fewer than ten. The J gene is TRBJ2-1, the V gene TRBV2, with D possibly being TRBD1 or TRBD2 (5 bases each). Germline-derived CDR1 and CDR2 are SNHLY and FYNNEI. V was cut by 6 bases and J by 10 bases, with 19 bases left in between. The CDR3 has 14 residues. The CDR3: CASRTGTAVLEQFF. The CDR3, as DNA: TGTGCCAGCAGAACCGGGACGGCCGTATTAGAGCAGTTCTTC.

The chain links TRBV20-1 to TRBJ2-1, with 8 bases aligning to TRBD2. V shed 3 bases, J shed 8 bases, and the junction held 12 bases outside the gene matches. CDR3 length: 15 amino acids. CDR1 is DFQATT, CDR2 SNEGSKA, per germline (reference sequence). This CDR3 reads CSASEAGVGGDEQFF. CDR3 nucleotides: TGCAGTGCTAGTGAAGCGGGAGTTGGAGGGGATGAGCAGTTCTTC.

This clonotype has just a few counts. V is TRBV20-1 and J is TRBJ2-7, with D perhaps matching TRBD1 (6 bases). V lost 7 bases and J lost 2, with 12 bases in between. CDR1 DFQATT and CDR2 SNEGSKA come from the germline V gene (reference sequence). CDR3 length: 12 residues. The CDR3 DNA follows: TGCAGTGTCGCAGGGGCCCCCTACGAGCAGTACTTC. Its protein product is CSVAGAPYEQYF.

This clonotype was recorded many times. This chain links TRBV7-2 with TRBJ2-7; no reliable D call. With 1 base removed from V and 2 bases from J, the gap between germline ends came to 18 bases. The CDR3 consists of 17 residues. Germline-derived CDR1 and CDR2 are SGHTA and FQGNSA. CDR3 DNA sequence: TGTGCCAGCAGCTTAGACCCTTATAGCCCCATAGCCTACGAGCAGTACTTC. It specifies CASSLDPYSPIAYEQYF.

This clonotype has only a few counts. The chain joins TRBV7-9 to TRBJ2-5, with D perhaps matching TRBD1 or TRBD2 (6 bases each). Trimming pared 3 bases from V and 5 bases from J, leaving 19 bases between. The CDR3 contains 16 residues. Germline assignment: CDR1 SEHNR and CDR2 FQNEAQ (reference sequence). CDR3 nucleotide sequence: TGTGCCAGCAGCTTGGTGTTAGAGGGGGGCGAGGAGACCCAGTACTTC. Amino acid sequence: CASSLVLEGGEETQYF.

This clonotype has only a few counts. In nucleotides, the CDR3 is TGTGCCAGCAGATGCCGGGACAGGGGGACCAGTCAGCCCCAGCATTTT. Protein: CASRCRDRGTSQPQHF. The chain recombines TRBV7-2 with TRBJ1-5, with TRBD1 identical over 11 bases. CDR1 is SGHTA and CDR2 is FQGNSA in the germline V gene. V lost 6 bases and J lost 6; bases outside the gene matches: 10. The CDR3 is 16 residues long.

V gene TRBV20-1 combines with J gene TRBJ2-7; 7 nucleotides line up with TRBD2. Germline CDR1 DFQATT, CDR2 SNEGSKA (reference sequence). This CDR3 is built from 15 residues. V was pared by 3 bases and J by 4 bases, with 12 bases of the junction left unmatched. In DNA form, the CDR3 reads TGCAGTGCTAGCGGGGTGGGGGGGACTATGTACGAGCAGTACTTC. This codes for CSASGVGGTMYEQYF.

This clonotype was found a few times. The rearrangement links TRBV4-3 to TRBJ2-2; a possible D gene is TRBD2 (5 bases). The germline gives CDR1 LGHNA, CDR2 YSLEER. Deletions cut 0 bases from V and 6 bases from J, with 11 bases between. The CDR3 covers 15 residues. CDR3 in amino acids: CASSQDRRLSGELFF. The CDR3 bases are TGCGCCAGCAGCCAAGATCGGAGGCTTTCCGGGGAGCTGTTTTTT.

The chain carries TRBV6-5 and TRBJ1-2; TRBD1 is a possible D gene (5 bases). The CDR3 spans 13 residues. V was clipped by 2 bases and J by 10 bases, with 14 bases between them. From germline, CDR1 is MNHEY and CDR2 SVGAGI. This chain's CDR3 is CASSYPGRGDYTF. The DNA of the CDR3 is TGTGCCAGCAGTTACCCCGGGAGGGGTGACTACACCTTC.

V gene TRBV11-2 combines with J gene TRBJ2-4, with D uncertain. This CDR3 spans 13 amino acids. The germline V gene has CDR1 SGHAT and CDR2 FQNNGV. Trimming removed 1 base from V and 6 bases from J, with 7 bases in between. CDR3 loop: CASSLVVSNIQYF. CDR3 coding DNA: TGTGCCAGCAGCTTAGTGGTATCAAACATTCAGTACTTC.

This clonotype showed up many times. CDR3 coding DNA: TGTGCCAGCAGTTCCCGGGACAGGGTCTCCTACGAGCAGTACTTC. This translates into CASSSRDRVSYEQYF. The genes are TRBV28 and TRBJ2-7; 9 nucleotides align to TRBD1. V lost 4 bases and J lost 0; bases outside the gene matches: 4. The CDR3 totals 15 residues. CDR1 is MDHEN and CDR2 is SYDVKM in the germline V gene.

Details on this clonotype: One base away lies a much larger clone, so this may be a sequencing read error. V is TRBV24-1 and J is TRBJ2-4; tentative D call: TRBD2 (5 bases). Germline loops: CDR1 KGHDR, CDR2 SFDVKD. The CDR3 is made up of 16 amino acids. Written as DNA, the CDR3 is TGTGCCACCAGTGATGGGGAGTCTCTAGCCAAAAACATTCAGGACTTC. Translating it yields CATSDGESLAKNIQDF.

The CDR3 nucleotides read TGCGCCAGCAGGGCAGAGGGGGAGACCCAGTACTTC. Its protein product is CASRAEGETQYF. The rearrangement uses TRBV5-1 and TRBJ2-5; D tentatively reads TRBD1 or TRBD2 (5 bases each). The CDR3 has 12 amino acids. Germline V CDR1 and CDR2: SGHRS, YFSETQ. With 5 bases removed from V and 5 bases from J, the gap between germline ends came to 10 bases.

This clonotype was observed a few times. CDR3 bases: TGTGCCAGCAGTTTTGGTTCGGGTCTAGCGGGGGGAGTAGAGACCCAGTACTTC. It yields the protein CASSFGSGLAGGVETQYF. This chain uses TRBV28 with TRBJ2-5, with TRBD2 matching 11 bases. CDR3 length: 18 residues. The trim removed 3 bases at V and 4 bases at J, leaving 13 bases unmatched. CDR1 and CDR2 from the germline V gene are MDHEN and SYDVKM. Combining the CDR3 with reference TRBV28 and TRBJ2-5 gives the whole variable domain DVKVTQSSRYLVKRTGEKVFLECVQDMDHENMFWYRQDPGLGLRLIYFSYDVKMKEKGDIPEGYSVSREKKERFSLILESASTNQTSMYLCASSFGSGLAGGVETQYFGPGTRLLVL.

The rearrangement joins TRBV7-6 to TRBJ1-2; D uncertain. V lost 5 bases, J lost 1 base, and 11 bases lay in between. The germline V gene encodes CDR1 SGHVS and CDR2 FNYEAQ. This CDR3 spans 14 amino acids. Here the CDR3 DNA reads TGTGCCAGCAGCCCAGACGGGAGTAACTATGGCTACACCTTC. It codes for CASSPDGSNYGYTF.

This clonotype was seen more than once but under ten times. The chain carries TRBV6-6 and TRBJ2-1; D is perhaps TRBD1 or TRBD2 (5 bases each). The CDR3 totals 17 residues. V dropped 8 bases and J dropped 7 bases, with 27 bases sitting between them. Germline CDR1 and CDR2: MNHNY and SVGAGI (reference sequence). The CDR3 DNA reads TGTGCCAGCGGAGAGGGTTTCGGAACCTTAAAGGGGAATGAGCAGTTCTTC. Its translation: CASGEGFGTLKGNEQFF.

In the case of this clonotype: Just one base apart from a much larger clone, this may be a read error. This sequence joins TRBV29-1 and TRBJ2-6; tentative D call: TRBD1 (5 bases). The CDR3 length is 12 residues. CDR1 is SQVTM, CDR2 ANQGSEA, per germline. CDR3 DNA: TGCAGTTCCAGCTCTGGGGCCAACATCCTGACTTTC. Protein sequence: CSSSSGANILTF.